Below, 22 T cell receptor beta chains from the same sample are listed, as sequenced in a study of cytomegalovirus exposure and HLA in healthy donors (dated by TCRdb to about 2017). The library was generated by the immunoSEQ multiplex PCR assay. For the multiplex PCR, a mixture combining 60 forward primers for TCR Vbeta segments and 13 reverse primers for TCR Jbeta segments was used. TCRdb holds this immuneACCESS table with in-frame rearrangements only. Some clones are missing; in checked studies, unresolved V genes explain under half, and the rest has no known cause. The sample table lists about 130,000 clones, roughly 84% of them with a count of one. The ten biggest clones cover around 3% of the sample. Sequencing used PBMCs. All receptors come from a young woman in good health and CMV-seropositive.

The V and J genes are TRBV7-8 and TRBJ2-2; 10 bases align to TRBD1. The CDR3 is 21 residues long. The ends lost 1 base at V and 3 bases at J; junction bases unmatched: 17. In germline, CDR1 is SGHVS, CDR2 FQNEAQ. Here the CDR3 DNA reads TGTGCCAGCAGCTTAGTGCCCCAAACCACTGAAGGGACAGGGGACACCGGGGAGCTGTTTTTT. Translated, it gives CASSLVPQTTEGTGDTGELFF.

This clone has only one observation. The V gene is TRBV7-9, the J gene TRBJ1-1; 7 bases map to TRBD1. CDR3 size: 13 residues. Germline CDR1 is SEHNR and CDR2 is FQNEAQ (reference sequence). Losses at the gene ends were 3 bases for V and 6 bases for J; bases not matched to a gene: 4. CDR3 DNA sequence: TGTGCCAGCAGCTTCGACAGGGAGGCTGAAGCTTTCTTT. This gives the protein CASSFDREAEAFF. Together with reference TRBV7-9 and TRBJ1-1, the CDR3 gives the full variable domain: DTGVSQNPRHKITKRGQNVTFRCDPISEHNRLYWYRQTLGQGPEFLTYFQNEAQLEKSRLLSDRFSAERPKGSFSTLEIQRTEQGDSAMYLCASSFDREAEAFFGQGTRLTVV.

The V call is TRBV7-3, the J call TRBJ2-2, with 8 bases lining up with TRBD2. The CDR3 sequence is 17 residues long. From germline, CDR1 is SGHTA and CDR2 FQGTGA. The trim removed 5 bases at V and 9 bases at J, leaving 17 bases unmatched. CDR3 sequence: CASSPQYGGDGARELFF. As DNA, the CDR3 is TGTGCCAGCAGCCCCCAGTACGGGGGGGACGGCGCTCGGGAGCTGTTTTTT.

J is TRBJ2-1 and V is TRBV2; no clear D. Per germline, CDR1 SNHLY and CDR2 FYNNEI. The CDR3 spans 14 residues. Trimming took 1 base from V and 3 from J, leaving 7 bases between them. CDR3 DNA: TGTGCCAGCAGTGAAGAGAGAGACTACAATGAGCAGTTCTTC. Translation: CASSEERDYNEQFF.

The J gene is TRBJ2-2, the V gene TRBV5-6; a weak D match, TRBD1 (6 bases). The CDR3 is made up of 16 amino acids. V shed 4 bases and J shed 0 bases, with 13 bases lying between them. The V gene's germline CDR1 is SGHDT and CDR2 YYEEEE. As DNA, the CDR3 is TGTGCCAGCAGCCCACTACAGGGATCGAACACCGGGGAGCTGTTTTTT. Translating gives CASSPLQGSNTGELFF. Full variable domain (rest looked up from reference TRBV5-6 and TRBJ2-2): DAGVTQSPTHLIKTRGQQVTLRCSPKSGHDTVSWYQQALGQGPQFIFQYYEEEERQRGNFPDRFSGHQFPNYSSELNVNALLLGDSALYLCASSPLQGSNTGELFFGEGSRLTVL.

In nucleotides, the CDR3 is TGTGCCAGCACCCTGATTCTTGAGGGAGCTAGTGGCTACACCTTC. Translated: CASTLILEGASGYTF. This chain connects TRBV6-1 to TRBJ1-2, with D unresolved. The CDR3 length is 15 residues. Germline V gene data show CDR1 as MNHNS and CDR2 as SASEGT. V lost 7 bases and J lost 7, with 22 bases in between.

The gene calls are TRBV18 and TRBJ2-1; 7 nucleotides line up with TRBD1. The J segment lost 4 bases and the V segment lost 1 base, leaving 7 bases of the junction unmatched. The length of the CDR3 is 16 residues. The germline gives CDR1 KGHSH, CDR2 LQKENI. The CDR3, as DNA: TGTGCCAGCTCACCACTCGGGACAGAGTTATACAATGAGCAGTTCTTC. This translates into CASSPLGTELYNEQFF.

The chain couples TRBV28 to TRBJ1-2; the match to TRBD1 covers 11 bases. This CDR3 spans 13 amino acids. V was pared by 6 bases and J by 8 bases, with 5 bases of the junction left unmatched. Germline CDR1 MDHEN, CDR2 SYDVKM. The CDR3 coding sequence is TGTGCCAGCAGACGGACAGGGGGCGCGGGCTACACCTTC. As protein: CASRRTGGAGYTF.

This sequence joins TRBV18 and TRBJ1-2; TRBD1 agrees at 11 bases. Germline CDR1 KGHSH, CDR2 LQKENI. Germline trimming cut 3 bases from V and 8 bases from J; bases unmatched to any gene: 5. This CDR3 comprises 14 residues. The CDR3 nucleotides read TGTGCCAGCTCACCGGGGGACAGGGGGTTCGGCTACACCTTC. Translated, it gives CASSPGDRGFGYTF.

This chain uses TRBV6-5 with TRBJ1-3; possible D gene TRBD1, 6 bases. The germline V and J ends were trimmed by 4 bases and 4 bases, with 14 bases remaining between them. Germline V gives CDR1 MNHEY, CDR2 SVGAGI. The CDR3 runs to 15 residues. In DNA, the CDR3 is TGTGCCAGCAGTTCAGGGGTCTTAGGGGGAAACACCATATATTTT. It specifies CASSSGVLGGNTIYF.

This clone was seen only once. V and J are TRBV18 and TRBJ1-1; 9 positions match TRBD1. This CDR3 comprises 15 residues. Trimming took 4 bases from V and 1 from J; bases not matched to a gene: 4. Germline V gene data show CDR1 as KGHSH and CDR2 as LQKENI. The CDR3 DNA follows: TGTGCCAGCTCACAACGACAGGGGGGGAACACTGAAGCTTTCTTT. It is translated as CASSQRQGGNTEAFF.

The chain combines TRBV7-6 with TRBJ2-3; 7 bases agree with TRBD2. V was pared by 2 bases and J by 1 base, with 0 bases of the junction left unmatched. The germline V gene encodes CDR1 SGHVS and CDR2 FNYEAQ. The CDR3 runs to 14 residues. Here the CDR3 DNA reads TGTGCCAGCAGCTTAAGCGGGGGCACAGATACGCAGTATTTT. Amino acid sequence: CASSLSGGTDTQYF. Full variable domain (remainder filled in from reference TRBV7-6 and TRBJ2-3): GAGVSQSPRYKVTKRGQDVALRCDPISGHVSLYWYRQALGQGPEFLTYFNYEAQQDKSGLPNDRFSAERPEGSISTLTIQRTEQRDSAMYRCASSLSGGTDTQYFGPGTRLTVL.

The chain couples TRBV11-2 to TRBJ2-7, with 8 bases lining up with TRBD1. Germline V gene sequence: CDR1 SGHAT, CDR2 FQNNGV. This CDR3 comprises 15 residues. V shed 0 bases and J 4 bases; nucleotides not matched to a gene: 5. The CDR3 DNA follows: TGTGCCAGCAGCTTAGACCTGACAGGGGTGTACGAGCAGTACTTC. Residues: CASSLDLTGVYEQYF. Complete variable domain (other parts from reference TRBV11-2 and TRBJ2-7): EAGVAQSPRYKIIEKRQSVAFWCNPISGHATLYWYQQILGQGPKLLIQFQNNGVVDDSQLPKDRFSAERLKGVDSTLKIQPAKLEDSAVYLCASSLDLTGVYEQYFGPGTRLTVT.

CDR3 loop: CASSQGFGIAGPNEQFF. CDR3 sequence (DNA): TGTGCCAGCAGCCAAGGTTTCGGAATAGCGGGGCCCAATGAGCAGTTCTTC. The chain recombines TRBV4-2 with TRBJ2-1; 8 nucleotides line up with TRBD2. The germline gives CDR1 LGHNA, CDR2 YNFKEQ. Trimming removed 1 base from V and 6 bases from J; junction bases left unmatched: 11. There are 17 residues in the CDR3.

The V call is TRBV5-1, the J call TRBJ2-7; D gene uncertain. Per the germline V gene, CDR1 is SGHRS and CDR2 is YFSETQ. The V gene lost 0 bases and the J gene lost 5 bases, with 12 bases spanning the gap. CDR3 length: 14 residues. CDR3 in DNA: TGCGCCAGCAGCTTGGGGTTAAGCATCCACGAGCAGTACTTC. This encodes CASSLGLSIHEQYF.

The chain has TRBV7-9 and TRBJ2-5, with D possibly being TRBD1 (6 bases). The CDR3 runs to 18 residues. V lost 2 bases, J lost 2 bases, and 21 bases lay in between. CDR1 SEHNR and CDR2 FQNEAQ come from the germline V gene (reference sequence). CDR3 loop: CASSLLQGASDIQETQYF. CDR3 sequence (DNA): TGTGCCAGCAGCTTATTACAGGGCGCTTCGGATATACAAGAGACCCAGTACTTC. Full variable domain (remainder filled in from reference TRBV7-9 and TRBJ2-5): DTGVSQNPRHKITKRGQNVTFRCDPISEHNRLYWYRQTLGQGPEFLTYFQNEAQLEKSRLLSDRFSAERPKGSFSTLEIQRTEQGDSAMYLCASSLLQGASDIQETQYFGPGTRLLVL.

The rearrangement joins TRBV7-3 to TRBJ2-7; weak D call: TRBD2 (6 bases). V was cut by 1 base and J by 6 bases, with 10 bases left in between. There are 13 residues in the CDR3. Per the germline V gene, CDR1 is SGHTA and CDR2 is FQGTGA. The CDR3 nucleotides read TGTGCCAGCAGCTTAATCGGGGGTTCCGAGCAGTACTTC. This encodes CASSLIGGSEQYF.

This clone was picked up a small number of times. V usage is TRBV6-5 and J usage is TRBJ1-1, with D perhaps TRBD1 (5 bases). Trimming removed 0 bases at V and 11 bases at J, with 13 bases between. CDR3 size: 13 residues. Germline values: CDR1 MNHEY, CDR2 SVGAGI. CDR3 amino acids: CASSYSGREGAFF. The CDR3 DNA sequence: TGTGCCAGCAGTTACTCGGGCAGGGAGGGGGCTTTCTTT.

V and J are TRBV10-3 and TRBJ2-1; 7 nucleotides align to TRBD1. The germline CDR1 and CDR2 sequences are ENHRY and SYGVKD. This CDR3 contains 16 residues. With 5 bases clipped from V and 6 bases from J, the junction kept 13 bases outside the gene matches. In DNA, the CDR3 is TGTGCCATCAGTACCTCGAGGGGGCAGGGGCCCAATGAGCAGTTCTTC. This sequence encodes CAISTSRGQGPNEQFF.

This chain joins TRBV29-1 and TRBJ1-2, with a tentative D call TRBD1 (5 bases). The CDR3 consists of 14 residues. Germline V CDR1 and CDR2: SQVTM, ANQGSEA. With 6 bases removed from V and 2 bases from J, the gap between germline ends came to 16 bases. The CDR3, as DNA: TGCAGCGTCACACCTGGGGCCAGAAACTATGGCTACACCTTC. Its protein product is CSVTPGARNYGYTF.

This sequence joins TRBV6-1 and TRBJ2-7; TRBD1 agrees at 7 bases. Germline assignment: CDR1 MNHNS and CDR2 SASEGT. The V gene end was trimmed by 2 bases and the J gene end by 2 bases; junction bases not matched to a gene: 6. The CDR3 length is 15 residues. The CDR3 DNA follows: TGTGCCAGCAGTGAATATTGGACAGGAACCTACGAGCAGTACTTC. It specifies CASSEYWTGTYEQYF.

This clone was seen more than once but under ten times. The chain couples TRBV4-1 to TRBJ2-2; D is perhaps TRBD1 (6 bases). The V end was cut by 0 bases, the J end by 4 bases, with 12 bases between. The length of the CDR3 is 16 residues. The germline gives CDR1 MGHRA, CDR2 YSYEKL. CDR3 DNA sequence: TGCGCCAGCAGCCAAGATTGGGCAGGGGTCACCGGGGAGCTGTTTTTT. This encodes CASSQDWAGVTGELFF.